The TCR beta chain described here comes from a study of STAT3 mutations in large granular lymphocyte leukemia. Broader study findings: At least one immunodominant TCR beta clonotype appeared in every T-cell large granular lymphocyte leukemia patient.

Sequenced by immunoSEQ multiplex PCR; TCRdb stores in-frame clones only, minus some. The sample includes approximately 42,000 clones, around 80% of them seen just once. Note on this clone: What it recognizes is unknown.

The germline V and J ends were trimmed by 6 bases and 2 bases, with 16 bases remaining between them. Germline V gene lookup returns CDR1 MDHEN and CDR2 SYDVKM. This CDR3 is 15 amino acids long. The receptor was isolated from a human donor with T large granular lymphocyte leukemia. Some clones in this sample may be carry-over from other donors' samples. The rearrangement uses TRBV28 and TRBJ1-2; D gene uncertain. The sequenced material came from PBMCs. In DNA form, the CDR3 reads TGTGCCAGCAGACGACGGAGGTCAGAAAACTATGGCTACACCTTC. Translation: CASRRRRSENYGYTF.